This paragraph reports one T cell receptor (beta chain). The antigen remains undetermined. The data originate from a study of T cells after yellow fever vaccination. General study points: Weaker in magnitude, the secondary response showed a faster peak on day 5 versus 15.

The CDR3 consists of 14 residues. V lost 7 bases and J lost 7; bases outside the gene matches: 10. TCRdb called the 5' RACE reads again in MiXCR, with one record for every CDR3 protein. In the table there are just under 600,000 distinct CDR3 sequences, 13% of which are singletons. This chain links TRBV12-3 or TRBV12-4 with TRBJ2-1, with 7 positions matching TRBD2. This receptor was identified in a man between 25 and 39 years old who received the YFV17D yellow fever vaccine. The material sequenced was PBMCs, taken on the day of the yellow fever booster vaccination. CDR3 amino acids: CASTTWGGGNEQFF. CDR3 nucleotides: TGTGCCAGCACCACTTGGGGGGGTGGGAATGAGCAGTTCTTC.